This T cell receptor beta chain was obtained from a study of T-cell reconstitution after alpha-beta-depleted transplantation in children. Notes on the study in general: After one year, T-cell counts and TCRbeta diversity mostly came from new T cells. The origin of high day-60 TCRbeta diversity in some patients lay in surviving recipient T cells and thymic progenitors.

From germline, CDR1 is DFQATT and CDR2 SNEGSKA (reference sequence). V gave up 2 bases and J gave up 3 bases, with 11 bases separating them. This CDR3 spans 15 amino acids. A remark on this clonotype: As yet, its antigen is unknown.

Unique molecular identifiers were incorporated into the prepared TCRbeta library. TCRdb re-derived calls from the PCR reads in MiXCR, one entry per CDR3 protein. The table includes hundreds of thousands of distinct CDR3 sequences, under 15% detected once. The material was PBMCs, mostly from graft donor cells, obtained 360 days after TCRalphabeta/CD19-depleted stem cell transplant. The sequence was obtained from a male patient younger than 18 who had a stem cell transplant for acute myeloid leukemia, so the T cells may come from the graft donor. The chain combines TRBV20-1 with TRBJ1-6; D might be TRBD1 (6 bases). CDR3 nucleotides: TGCAGTGCTAGAAACCTAGGGGGCTATAATTCACCCCTCCACTTT. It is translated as CSARNLGGYNSPLHF.